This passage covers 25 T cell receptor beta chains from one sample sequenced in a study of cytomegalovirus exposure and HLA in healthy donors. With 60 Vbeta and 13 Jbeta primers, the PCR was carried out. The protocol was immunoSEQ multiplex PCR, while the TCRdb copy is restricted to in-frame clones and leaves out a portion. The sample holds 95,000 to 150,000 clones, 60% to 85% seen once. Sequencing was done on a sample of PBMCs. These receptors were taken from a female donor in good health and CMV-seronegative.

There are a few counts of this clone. The CDR3 reads CASSFGNYGYTF. In nucleotides, the CDR3 is TGCGCCAGCAGCTTCGGGAACTATGGCTACACCTTC. The V and J genes are TRBV5-1 and TRBJ1-2; D unclear. The CDR3 is 12 residues long. Germline V CDR1 and CDR2: SGHRS, YFSETQ. V lost 2 bases to trimming and J lost 2 bases, with 4 bases between them.

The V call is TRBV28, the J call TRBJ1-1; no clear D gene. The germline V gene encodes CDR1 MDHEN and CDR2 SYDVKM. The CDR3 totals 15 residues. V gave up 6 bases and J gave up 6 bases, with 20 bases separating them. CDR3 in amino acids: CASRRTGIRGAEAFF. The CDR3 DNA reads TGTGCCAGCAGGAGGACTGGGATAAGAGGCGCTGAAGCTTTCTTT.

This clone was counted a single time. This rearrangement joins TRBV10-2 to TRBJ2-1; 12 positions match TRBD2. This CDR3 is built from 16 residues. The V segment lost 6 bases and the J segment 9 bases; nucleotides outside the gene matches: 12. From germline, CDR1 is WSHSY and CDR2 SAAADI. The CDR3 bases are TGCGCCAGCAGGGTCGGACTAGCGGGAATATTCGGTGAGCAGTTCTTC. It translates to CASRVGLAGIFGEQFF.

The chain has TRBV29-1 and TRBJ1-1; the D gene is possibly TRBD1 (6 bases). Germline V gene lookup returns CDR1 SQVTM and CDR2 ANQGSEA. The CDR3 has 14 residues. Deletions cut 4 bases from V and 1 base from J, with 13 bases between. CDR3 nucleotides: TGCAGCGTTGCGCAGGGGCATACGAACACTGAAGCTTTCTTT. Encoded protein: CSVAQGHTNTEAFF. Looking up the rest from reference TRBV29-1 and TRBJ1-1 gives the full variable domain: SAVISQKPSRDICQRGTSLTIQCQVDSQVTMMFWYRQQPGQSLTLIATANQGSEATYESGFVIDKFPISRPNLTFSTLTVSNMSPEDSSIYLCSVAQGHTNTEAFFGQGTRLTVV.

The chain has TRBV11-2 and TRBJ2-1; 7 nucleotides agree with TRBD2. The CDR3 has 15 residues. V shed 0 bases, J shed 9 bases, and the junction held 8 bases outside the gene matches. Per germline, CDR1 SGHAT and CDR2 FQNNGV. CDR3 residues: CASSLDGWSSGEQFF. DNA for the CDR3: TGTGCCAGCAGCTTAGATGGGTGGTCTAGCGGTGAGCAGTTCTTC.

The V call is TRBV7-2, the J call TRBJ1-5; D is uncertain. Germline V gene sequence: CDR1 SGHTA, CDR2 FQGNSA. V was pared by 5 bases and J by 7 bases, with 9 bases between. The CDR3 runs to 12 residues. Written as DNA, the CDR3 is TGTGCCAGCAGCCGGGGTCGGCAGCCCCAGCATTTT. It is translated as CASSRGRQPQHF.

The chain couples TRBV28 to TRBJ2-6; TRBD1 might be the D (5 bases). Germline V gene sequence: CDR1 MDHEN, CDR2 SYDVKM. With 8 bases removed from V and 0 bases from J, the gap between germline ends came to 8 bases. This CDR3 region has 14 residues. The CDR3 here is CASGAHSGANVLTF. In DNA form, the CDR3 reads TGTGCCAGCGGGGCGCACTCTGGGGCCAACGTCCTGACTTTC.

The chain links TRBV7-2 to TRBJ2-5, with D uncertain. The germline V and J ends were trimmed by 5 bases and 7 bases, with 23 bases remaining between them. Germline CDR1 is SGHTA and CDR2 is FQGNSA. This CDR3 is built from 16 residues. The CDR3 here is CASSPLKDTASATQYF. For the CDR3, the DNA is TGTGCCAGCAGCCCTCTAAAGGATACAGCCTCGGCGACCCAGTACTTC.

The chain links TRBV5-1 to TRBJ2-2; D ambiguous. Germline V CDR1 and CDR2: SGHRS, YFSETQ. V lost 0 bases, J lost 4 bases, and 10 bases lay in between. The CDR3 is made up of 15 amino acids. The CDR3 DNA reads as TGCGCCAGCAGCTTGGCGGTCAGGCCCACCGGGGAGCTGTTTTTT. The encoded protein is CASSLAVRPTGELFF. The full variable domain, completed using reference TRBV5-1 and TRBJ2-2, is KAGVTQTPRYLIKTRGQQVTLSCSPISGHRSVSWYQQTPGQGLQFLFEYFSETQRNKGNFPGRFSGRQFSNSRSEMNVSTLELGDSALYLCASSLAVRPTGELFFGEGSRLTVL.

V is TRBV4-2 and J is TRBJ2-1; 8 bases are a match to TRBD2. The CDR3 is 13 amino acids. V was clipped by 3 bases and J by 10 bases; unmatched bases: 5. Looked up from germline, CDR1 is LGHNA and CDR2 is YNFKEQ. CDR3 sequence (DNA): TGTGCCAGCAGCCAGGACTTAGCGGGAGAGCAGTTCTTC. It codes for CASSQDLAGEQFF.

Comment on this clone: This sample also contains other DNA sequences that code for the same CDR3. The CDR3 loop reads CASIGGPNYGYTF. DNA for the CDR3: TGTGCCAGTATCGGGGGTCCCAACTATGGCTACACCTTC. The V call is TRBV19, the J call TRBJ1-2, with D possibly matching TRBD1 (5 bases). The CDR3 covers 13 residues. Per germline, CDR1 LNHDA and CDR2 SQIVND (reference sequence). With 7 bases removed from V and 2 bases from J, the gap between germline ends came to 11 bases.

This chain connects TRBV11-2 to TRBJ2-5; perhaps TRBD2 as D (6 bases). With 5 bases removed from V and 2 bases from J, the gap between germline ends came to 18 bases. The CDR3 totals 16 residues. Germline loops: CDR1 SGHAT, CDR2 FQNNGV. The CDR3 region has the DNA TGTGCCAGCAGCCCATGGACTACCGAGGGACAAGAGACCCAGTACTTC. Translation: CASSPWTTEGQETQYF.

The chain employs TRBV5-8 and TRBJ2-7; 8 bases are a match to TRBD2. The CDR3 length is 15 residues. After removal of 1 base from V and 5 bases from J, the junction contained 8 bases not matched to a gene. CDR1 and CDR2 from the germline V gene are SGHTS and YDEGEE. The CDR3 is CASSLWTGGADEQYF. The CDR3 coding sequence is TGTGCCAGCAGCTTGTGGACGGGGGGGGCCGACGAGCAGTACTTC.

CDR3 DNA sequence: TGTGCCAGCAGAGTATTGACAGGAATATACGAGCAGTACTTC. Protein sequence: CASRVLTGIYEQYF. The chain carries TRBV2 and TRBJ2-7; perhaps TRBD1 as D (6 bases). Trimming pared 6 bases from V and 4 bases from J, leaving 16 bases between. The CDR3 is 14 residues long. Germline-derived CDR1 and CDR2 are SNHLY and FYNNEI. Drawing the rest from reference TRBV2 and TRBJ2-7, the complete variable domain is EPEVTQTPSHQVTQMGQEVILRCVPISNHLYFYWYRQILGQKVEFLVSFYNNEISEKSEIFDDQFSVERPDGSNFTLKIRSTKLEDSAMYFCASRVLTGIYEQYFGPGTRLTVT.

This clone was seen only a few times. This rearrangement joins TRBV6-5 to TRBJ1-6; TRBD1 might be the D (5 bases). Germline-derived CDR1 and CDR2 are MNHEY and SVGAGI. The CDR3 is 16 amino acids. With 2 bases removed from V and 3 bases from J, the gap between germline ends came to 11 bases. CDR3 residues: CASSYARQNYNSPLHF. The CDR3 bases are TGTGCCAGCAGTTACGCGAGACAGAACTATAATTCACCCCTCCACTTT.

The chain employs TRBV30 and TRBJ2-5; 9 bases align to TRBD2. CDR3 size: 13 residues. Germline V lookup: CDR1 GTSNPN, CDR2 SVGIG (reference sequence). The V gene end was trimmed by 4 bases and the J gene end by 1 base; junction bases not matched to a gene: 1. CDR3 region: CAWKLAGQETQYF. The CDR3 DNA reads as TGTGCCTGGAAACTAGCGGGCCAAGAGACCCAGTACTTC.

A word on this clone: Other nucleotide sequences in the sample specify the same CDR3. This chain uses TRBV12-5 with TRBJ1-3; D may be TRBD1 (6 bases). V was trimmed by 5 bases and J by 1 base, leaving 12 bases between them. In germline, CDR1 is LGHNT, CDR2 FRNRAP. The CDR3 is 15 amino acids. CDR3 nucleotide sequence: TGTGCTAGTGGTCAAGGACAGACTTCTGGAAACACCATATATTTT. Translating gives CASGQGQTSGNTIYF. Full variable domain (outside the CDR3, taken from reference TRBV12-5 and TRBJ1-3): DARVTQTPRHKVTEMGQEVTMRCQPILGHNTVFWYRQTMMQGLELLAYFRNRAPLDDSGMPKDRFSAEMPDATLATLKIQPSEPRDSAVYFCASGQGQTSGNTIYFGEGSWLTVV.

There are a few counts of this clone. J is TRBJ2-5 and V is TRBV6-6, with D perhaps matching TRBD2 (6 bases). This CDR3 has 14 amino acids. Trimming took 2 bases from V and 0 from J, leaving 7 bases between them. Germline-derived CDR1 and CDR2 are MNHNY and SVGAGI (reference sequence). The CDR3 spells CASSYAGYQETQYF. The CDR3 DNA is TGTGCCAGCAGTTACGCGGGGTACCAAGAGACCCAGTACTTC.

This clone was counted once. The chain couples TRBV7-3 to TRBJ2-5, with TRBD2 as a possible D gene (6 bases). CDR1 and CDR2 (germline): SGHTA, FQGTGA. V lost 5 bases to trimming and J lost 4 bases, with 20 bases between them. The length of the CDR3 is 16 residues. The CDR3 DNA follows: TGTGCCAGCAGCAGGATTCCGGGCAGCGGGTTAGAGACCCAGTACTTC. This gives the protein CASSRIPGSGLETQYF.

Here the CDR3 DNA reads TGCGCCAGCAGCTTGGGCCTAGCGGGAGGGCCAGGGTGGTATGAGCAGTTCTTC. Translating gives CASSLGLAGGPGWYEQFF. The rearrangement links TRBV5-1 to TRBJ2-1; the match to TRBD2 covers 12 bases. Germline loops: CDR1 SGHRS, CDR2 YFSETQ. This CDR3 spans 18 amino acids. The V gene end was trimmed by 0 bases and the J gene end by 8 bases; junction bases not matched to a gene: 12.

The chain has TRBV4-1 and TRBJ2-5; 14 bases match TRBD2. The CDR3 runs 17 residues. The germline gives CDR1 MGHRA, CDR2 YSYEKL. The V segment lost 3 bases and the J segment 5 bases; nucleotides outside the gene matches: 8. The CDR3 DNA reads TGCGCCAGCAGCCAGTTGGGACTAGCGGGAGTTGGGGAGACCCAGTACTTC. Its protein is CASSQLGLAGVGETQYF.

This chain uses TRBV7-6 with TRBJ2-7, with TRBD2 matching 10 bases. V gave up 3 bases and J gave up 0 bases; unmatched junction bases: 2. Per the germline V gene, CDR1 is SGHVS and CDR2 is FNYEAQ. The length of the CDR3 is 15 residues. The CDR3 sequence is CASSLGTSDSYEQYF. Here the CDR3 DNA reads TGTGCCAGCAGCTTGGGGACTAGCGACTCCTACGAGCAGTACTTC.

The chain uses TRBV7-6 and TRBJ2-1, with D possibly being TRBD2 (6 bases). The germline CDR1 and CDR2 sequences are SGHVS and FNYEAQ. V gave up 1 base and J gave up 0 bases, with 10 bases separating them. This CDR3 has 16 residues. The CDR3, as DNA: TGTGCCAGCAGCTTAGTTCGCGGGGACTCCTACAATGAGCAGTTCTTC. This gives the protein CASSLVRGDSYNEQFF.

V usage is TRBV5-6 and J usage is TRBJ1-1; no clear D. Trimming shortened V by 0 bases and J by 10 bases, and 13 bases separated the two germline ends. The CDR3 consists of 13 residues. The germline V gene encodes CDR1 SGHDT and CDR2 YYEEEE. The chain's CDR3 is CASSLDFDRVAFF. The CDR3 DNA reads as TGTGCCAGCAGCTTGGATTTCGATCGGGTAGCTTTCTTT.

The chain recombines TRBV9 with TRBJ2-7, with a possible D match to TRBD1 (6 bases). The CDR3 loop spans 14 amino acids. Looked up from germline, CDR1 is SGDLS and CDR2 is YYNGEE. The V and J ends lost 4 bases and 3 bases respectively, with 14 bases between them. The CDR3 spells CASSPFDRIYEQYF. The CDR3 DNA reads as TGTGCCAGCAGCCCCTTCGACAGGATCTACGAGCAGTACTTC.